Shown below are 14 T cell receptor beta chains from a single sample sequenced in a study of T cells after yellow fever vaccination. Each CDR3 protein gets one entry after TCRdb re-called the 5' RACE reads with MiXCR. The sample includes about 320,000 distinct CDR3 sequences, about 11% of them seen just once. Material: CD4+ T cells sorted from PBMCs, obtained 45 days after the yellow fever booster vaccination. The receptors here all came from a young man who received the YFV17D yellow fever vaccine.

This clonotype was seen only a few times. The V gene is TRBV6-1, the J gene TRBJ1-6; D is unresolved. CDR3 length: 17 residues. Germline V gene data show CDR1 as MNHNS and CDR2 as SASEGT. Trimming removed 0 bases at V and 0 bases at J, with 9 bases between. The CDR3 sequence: CASSEAGGSSYNSPLHF. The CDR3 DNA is TGTGCCAGCAGTGAAGCGGGCGGCAGCTCCTATAATTCACCCCTCCACTTT.

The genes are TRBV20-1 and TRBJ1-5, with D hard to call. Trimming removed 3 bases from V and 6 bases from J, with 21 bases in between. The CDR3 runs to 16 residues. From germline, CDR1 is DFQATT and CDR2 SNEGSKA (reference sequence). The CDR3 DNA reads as TGCAGTGCTAGGGCACTGGGCAGCCGGACGATTCAGCCCCAGCATTTT. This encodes CSARALGSRTIQPQHF.

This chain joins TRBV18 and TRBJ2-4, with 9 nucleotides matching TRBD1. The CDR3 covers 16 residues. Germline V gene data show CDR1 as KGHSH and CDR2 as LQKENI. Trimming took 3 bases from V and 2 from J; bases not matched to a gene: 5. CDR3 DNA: TGTGCCAGCTCACCGGGGACAGGGATCACCAAAAACATTCAGTACTTC. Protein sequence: CASSPGTGITKNIQYF.

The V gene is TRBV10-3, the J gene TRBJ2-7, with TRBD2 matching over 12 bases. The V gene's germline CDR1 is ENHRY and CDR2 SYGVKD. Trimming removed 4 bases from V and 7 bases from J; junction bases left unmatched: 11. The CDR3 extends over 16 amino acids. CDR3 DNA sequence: TGTGCCATCAGTGGATCGACTAGCGGGGGTCCCGGGGAGCAGTACGTC. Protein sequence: CAISGSTSGGPGEQYV.

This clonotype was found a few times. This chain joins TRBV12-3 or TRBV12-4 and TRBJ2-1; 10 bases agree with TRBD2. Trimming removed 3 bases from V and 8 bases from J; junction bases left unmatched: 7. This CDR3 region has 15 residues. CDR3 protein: CASSLGSGGAYEQFF. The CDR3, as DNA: TGTGCCAGCAGTTTGGGCAGCGGGGGGGCCTATGAGCAGTTCTTC.

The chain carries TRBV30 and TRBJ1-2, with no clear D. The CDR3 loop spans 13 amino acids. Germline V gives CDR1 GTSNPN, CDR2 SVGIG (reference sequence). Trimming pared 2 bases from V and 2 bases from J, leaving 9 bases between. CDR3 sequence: CAWSRATNYGYTF. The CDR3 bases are TGTGCCTGGAGTAGGGCGACGAACTATGGCTACACCTTC.

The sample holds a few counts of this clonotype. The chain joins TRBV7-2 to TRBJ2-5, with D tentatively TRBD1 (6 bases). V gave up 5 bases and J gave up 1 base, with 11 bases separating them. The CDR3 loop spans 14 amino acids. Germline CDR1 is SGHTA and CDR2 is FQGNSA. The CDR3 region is CASSRGTFQETQYF. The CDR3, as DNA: TGTGCCAGCAGCCGTGGGACATTCCAAGAGACCCAGTACTTC.

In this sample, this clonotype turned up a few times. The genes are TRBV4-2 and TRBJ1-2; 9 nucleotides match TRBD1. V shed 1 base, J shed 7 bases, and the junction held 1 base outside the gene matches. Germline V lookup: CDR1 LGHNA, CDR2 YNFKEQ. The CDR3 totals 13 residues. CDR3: CASSQGQGVGYTF. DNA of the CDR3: TGTGCCAGCAGCCAAGGACAGGGGGTTGGCTACACCTTC.

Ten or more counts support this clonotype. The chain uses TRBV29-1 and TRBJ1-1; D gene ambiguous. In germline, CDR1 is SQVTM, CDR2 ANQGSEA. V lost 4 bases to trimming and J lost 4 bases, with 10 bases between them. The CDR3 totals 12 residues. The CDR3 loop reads CSVVQVTTEAFF. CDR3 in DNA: TGCAGCGTTGTCCAGGTTACCACTGAAGCTTTCTTT. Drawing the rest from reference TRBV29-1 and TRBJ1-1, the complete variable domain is SAVISQKPSRDICQRGTSLTIQCQVDSQVTMMFWYRQQPGQSLTLIATANQGSEATYESGFVIDKFPISRPNLTFSTLTVSNMSPEDSSIYLCSVVQVTTEAFFGQGTRLTVV.

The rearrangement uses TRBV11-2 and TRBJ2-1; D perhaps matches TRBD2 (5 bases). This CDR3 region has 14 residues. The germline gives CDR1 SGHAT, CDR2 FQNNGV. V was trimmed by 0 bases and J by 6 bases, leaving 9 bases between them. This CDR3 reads CASSLDRLANEQFF. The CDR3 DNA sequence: TGTGCCAGCAGCTTAGATAGGCTAGCCAATGAGCAGTTCTTC.

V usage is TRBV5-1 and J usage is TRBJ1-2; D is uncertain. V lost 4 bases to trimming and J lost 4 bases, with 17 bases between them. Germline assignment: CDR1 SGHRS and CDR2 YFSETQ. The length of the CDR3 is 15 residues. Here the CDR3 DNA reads TGCGCCAGCAGCCGGAGGACGGCGGAGAGCTATGGCTACACCTTC. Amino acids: CASSRRTAESYGYTF. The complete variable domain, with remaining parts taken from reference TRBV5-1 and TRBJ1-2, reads KAGVTQTPRYLIKTRGQQVTLSCSPISGHRSVSWYQQTPGQGLQFLFEYFSETQRNKGNFPGRFSGRQFSNSRSEMNVSTLELGDSALYLCASSRRTAESYGYTFGSGTRLTVV.

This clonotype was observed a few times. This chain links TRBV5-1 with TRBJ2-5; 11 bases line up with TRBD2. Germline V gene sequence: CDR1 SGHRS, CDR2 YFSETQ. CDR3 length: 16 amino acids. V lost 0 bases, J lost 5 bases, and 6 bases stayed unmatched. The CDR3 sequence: CASSLDRSGGGETQYF. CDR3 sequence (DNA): TGCGCCAGCAGCTTGGACCGTAGCGGGGGGGGTGAGACCCAGTACTTC.

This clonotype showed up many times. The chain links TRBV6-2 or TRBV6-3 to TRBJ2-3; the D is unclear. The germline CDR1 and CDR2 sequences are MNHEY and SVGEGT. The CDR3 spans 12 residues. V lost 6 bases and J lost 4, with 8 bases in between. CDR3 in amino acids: CASSPTSDTQYF. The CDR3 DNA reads TGTGCCAGCAGCCCCACCTCAGATACGCAGTATTTT.

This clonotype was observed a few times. The CDR3, as DNA: TGTGCCAGCTCACCAGCCCTAGCGGCCCTTAGGGAGACCCAGTACTTC. The encoded protein is CASSPALAALRETQYF. V usage is TRBV18 and J usage is TRBJ2-5; TRBD2 matches at 7 bases. Germline V CDR1 and CDR2: KGHSH, LQKENI. Trimming removed 2 bases from V and 5 bases from J; junction bases left unmatched: 11. This CDR3 region has 16 residues.